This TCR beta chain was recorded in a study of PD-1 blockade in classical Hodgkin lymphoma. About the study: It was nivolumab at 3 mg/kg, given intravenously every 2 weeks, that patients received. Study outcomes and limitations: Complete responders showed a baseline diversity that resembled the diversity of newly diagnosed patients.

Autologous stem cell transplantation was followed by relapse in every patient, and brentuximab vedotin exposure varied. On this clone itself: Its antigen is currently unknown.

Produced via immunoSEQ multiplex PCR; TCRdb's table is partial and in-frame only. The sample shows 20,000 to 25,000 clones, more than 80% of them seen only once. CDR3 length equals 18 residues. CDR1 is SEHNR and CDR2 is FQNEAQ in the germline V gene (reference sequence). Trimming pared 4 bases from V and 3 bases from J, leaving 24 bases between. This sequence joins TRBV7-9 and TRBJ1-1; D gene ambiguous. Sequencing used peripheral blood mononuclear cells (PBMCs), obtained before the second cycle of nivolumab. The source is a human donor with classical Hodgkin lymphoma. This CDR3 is CASSSIPVVVAKHTEAFF. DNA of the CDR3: TGTGCCAGCAGCTCCATCCCGGTAGTTGTAGCTAAGCACACTGAAGCTTTCTTT.